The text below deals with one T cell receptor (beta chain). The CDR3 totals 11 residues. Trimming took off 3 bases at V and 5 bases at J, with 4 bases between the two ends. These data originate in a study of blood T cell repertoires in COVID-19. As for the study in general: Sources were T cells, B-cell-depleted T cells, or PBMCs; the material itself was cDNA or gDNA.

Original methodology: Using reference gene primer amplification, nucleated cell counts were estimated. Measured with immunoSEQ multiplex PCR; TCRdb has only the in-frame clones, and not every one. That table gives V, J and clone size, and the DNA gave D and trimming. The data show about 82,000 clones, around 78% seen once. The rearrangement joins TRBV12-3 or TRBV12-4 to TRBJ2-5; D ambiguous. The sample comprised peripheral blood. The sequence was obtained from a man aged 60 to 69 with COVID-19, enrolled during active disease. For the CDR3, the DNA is TGTGCCAGCAGTTTCTCTGAGACCCAGTACTTC. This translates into CASSFSETQYF.